Presented here are 26 T cell receptor beta chains from one specimen sequenced in a study of T cell repertoires in cytomegalovirus infection. TCRdb ran MiXCR on the reads and lists one entry per CDR3 protein. The sample lists more than 150,000 distinct CDR3 sequences, approximately 20% occurring once. Input material: PBMCs. All receptors derive from a human donor in good health (CMV status not recorded). Some clones in this sample may be carry-over from other donors' samples.

The chain is built from TRBV7-9 and TRBJ2-5; possible D gene TRBD1, 5 bases. The V gene lost 3 bases and the J gene lost 0 bases, with 8 bases spanning the gap. There are 14 residues in the CDR3. Germline V gives CDR1 SEHNR, CDR2 FQNEAQ (reference sequence). CDR3 nucleotides: TGTGCCAGCAGCTTCGGCAGGGACCAAGAGACCCAGTACTTC. Translating it yields CASSFGRDQETQYF.

This chain connects TRBV28 to TRBJ2-6; TRBD1 agrees at 8 bases. Germline CDR1 MDHEN, CDR2 SYDVKM. V gave up 4 bases and J gave up 5 bases; unmatched junction bases: 7. This CDR3 is 16 amino acids long. The DNA of the CDR3 is TGTGCCAGCAGTTGGCGACAGGGGATCTGGGCCAACGTCCTGACTTTC. It codes for CASSWRQGIWANVLTF.

There are a few counts of this clonotype. A much larger clone lies one base from this, so it may be a read error. The J gene is TRBJ2-2, the V gene TRBV7-2; D may be TRBD2 (6 bases). There are 15 residues in the CDR3. Germline CDR1 reads SGHTA; CDR2 reads FQGNSA. V was pared by 5 bases and J by 7 bases, with 17 bases between. Here the CDR3 reads CASSGPGSLIGELFF. The DNA for the CDR3 is TGTGCCAGCAGCGGTCCCGGGAGCCTCATCGGGGAGCTGTTTTTT.

The CDR3 sequence: CASSQHDRVVTDTQYF. CDR3 nucleotide sequence: TGCGCCAGCAGTCAACATGACAGGGTGGTAACAGATACGCAGTATTTT. The V call is TRBV23-1, the J call TRBJ2-3, with 7 positions matching TRBD1. TRBV23-1 falls under the ORF class, with uncertain function. J lost 3 bases, V lost 2 bases, and 8 bases had no gene match. This CDR3 comprises 16 residues.

This rearrangement joins TRBV19 to TRBJ2-7; possibly TRBD2 for D (5 bases). Germline-derived CDR1 and CDR2 are LNHDA and SQIVND (reference sequence). Trimming shortened V by 10 bases and J by 5 bases, and 18 bases separated the two germline ends. The CDR3 spans 13 residues. Here the CDR3 DNA reads TGTGCCACTCAACGCGCCGGGGTGAACGAGCAGTACTTC. It encodes CATQRAGVNEQYF.

This clonotype came up many times. V and J are TRBV7-9 and TRBJ1-5, with D unclear. The CDR3 spans 15 residues. Germline values: CDR1 SEHNR, CDR2 FQNEAQ (reference sequence). Trimming took off 2 bases at V and 7 bases at J, with 15 bases between the two ends. CDR3 coding DNA: TGTGCCAGCAGCTTAAACGGGGTCGAATGGCAGCCCCAGCATTTT. Translation: CASSLNGVEWQPQHF.

In its sample, this clonotype was seen a few times. The junction and the germline gene differ at one end; a read error may be behind it. The V call is TRBV2, the J call TRBJ2-7; a weak D match, TRBD2 (7 bases). Germline CDR1 is SNHLY and CDR2 is FYNNEI. The length of the CDR3 is 11 residues. CDR3 residues: CASSARGGGLF. In nucleotides, the CDR3 is TGTGCCAGCAGTGCTAGGGGCGGGGGCCTCTTC.

Details on this clonotype: This may stem from a read error, because a much larger clone lies one nucleotide away. The chain has TRBV11-2 and TRBJ2-7; 7 bases agree with TRBD1. Germline loops: CDR1 SGHAT, CDR2 FQNNGV. Germline trimming cut 5 bases from V and 5 bases from J; bases unmatched to any gene: 9. The CDR3 is 14 residues long. The CDR3 region is CASSHRQGADEQYF. CDR3 in DNA: TGTGCCAGCAGCCACCGACAGGGAGCGGACGAGCAGTACTTC.

The chain carries TRBV28 and TRBJ2-1; either TRBD1 or TRBD2 may fit D (5 bases each). V lost 2 bases and J 8 bases, leaving 16 bases between the germline ends. CDR1 is MDHEN, CDR2 SYDVKM, per germline. CDR3 length: 15 residues. CDR3 bases: TGTGCCAGCAGTTTACCGGGACCGTCCTTTTATGAGCAGTTCTTC. Protein sequence: CASSLPGPSFYEQFF.

The chain uses TRBV5-1 and TRBJ2-1; 11 nucleotides align to TRBD2. This CDR3 has 16 residues. Germline CDR1 and CDR2: SGHRS and YFSETQ. V was pared by 5 bases and J by 1 base, with 5 bases of the junction left unmatched. The CDR3 nucleotides are TGCGCCAGCAGACCCGGGACTAGCGGTTCCTACAATGAGCAGTTCTTC. This encodes CASRPGTSGSYNEQFF.

This clonotype was found a few times. The chain has TRBV5-1 and TRBJ1-6, with a possible D match to TRBD1 (5 bases). Germline V gene data show CDR1 as SGHRS and CDR2 as YFSETQ. The germline V and J ends were trimmed by 4 bases and 5 bases, with 13 bases remaining between them. This CDR3 spans 15 amino acids. CDR3 in DNA: TGCGCCAGCAGCCCTTCCGGGACGGATAATTCACCCCTCCACTTT. Translating it yields CASSPSGTDNSPLHF.

The chain uses TRBV12-3 or TRBV12-4 and TRBJ2-1, with 12 bases fitting TRBD2. The CDR3 spans 16 residues. J was trimmed by 6 bases and V by 1 base; bases with no gene match: 4. The CDR3 DNA follows: TGTGCCAGCAGTTTAGGGACTAGCGGGGCCCCCAATGAGCAGTTCTTC. Translation: CASSLGTSGAPNEQFF.

This clonotype appeared a few times. This chain uses TRBV30 with TRBJ1-3; D unresolved. This CDR3 is built from 14 residues. Trimming removed 2 bases from V and 0 bases from J, with 8 bases in between. Germline V gives CDR1 GTSNPN, CDR2 SVGIG (reference sequence). The CDR3, as DNA: TGTGCCTGGAGTACTGGGAGCTCTGGAAACACCATATATTTT. This sequence encodes CAWSTGSSGNTIYF.

This clonotype was found many times. This chain joins TRBV7-2 and TRBJ1-2, with TRBD1 as a possible D gene (6 bases). Trimming cost V 6 bases and J 2 bases, with 13 bases left between them. Looked up from germline, CDR1 is SGHTA and CDR2 is FQGNSA. The CDR3 runs 14 residues. The CDR3 DNA follows: TGTGCCAGCAGGAAGGGGGGCGCGAACTATGGCTACACCTTC. Encoded protein: CASRKGGANYGYTF.

This clonotype appeared many times. The chain combines TRBV7-8 with TRBJ2-1; no clear D. Looked up from germline, CDR1 is SGHVS and CDR2 is FQNEAQ. The CDR3 extends over 13 amino acids. The V end lost 5 bases, the J end lost 13 bases, and 18 bases lay between the germline ends. The CDR3 DNA reads as TGTGCCAGCAGCGGGAATGCCCCGACTTATCAGTTCTTC. It translates to CASSGNAPTYQFF. Based on the CDR3 plus reference TRBV7-8 and TRBJ2-1, the full variable domain is GAGVSQSPRYKVAKRGQDVALRCDPISGHVSLFWYQQALGQGPEFLTYFQNEAQLDKSGLPSDRFFAERPEGSVSTLKIQRTQQEDSAVYLCASSGNAPTYQFFGPGTRLTVL.

The rearrangement joins TRBV19 to TRBJ2-6; D may correspond to TRBD1 or TRBD2 (5 bases each). The CDR3 is made up of 17 amino acids. V lost 3 bases, J lost 4 bases, and 16 bases lay in between. CDR1 and CDR2 (germline): LNHDA, SQIVND (reference sequence). The CDR3 spells CASSIKGSSPGANVLTF. The CDR3 nucleotides read TGTGCCAGTAGTATCAAGGGGAGTTCTCCCGGGGCCAACGTCCTGACTTTC. Based on the CDR3 plus reference TRBV19 and TRBJ2-6, the full variable domain is DGGITQSPKYLFRKEGQNVTLSCEQNLNHDAMYWYRQDPGQGLRLIYYSQIVNDFQKGDIAEGYSVSREKKESFPLTVTSAQKNPTAFYLCASSIKGSSPGANVLTFGAGSRLTVL.

This clonotype was counted only a few times. CDR3: CASGGELLSTDTQYF. The CDR3 DNA is TGTGCCAGCGGAGGGGAGCTGCTAAGCACAGATACGCAGTATTTT. The gene calls are TRBV14 and TRBJ2-3; D may be TRBD2 (6 bases). In germline, CDR1 is SGHDN, CDR2 FVKESK. V lost 8 bases and J lost 0, with 15 bases in between. The CDR3 is 15 amino acids.

This clonotype was seen ten or more times. The gene calls are TRBV7-2 and TRBJ2-5; 10 positions match TRBD1. From germline, CDR1 is SGHTA and CDR2 FQGNSA. The CDR3 sequence is 15 residues long. Germline trimming cut 1 base from V and 4 bases from J; bases unmatched to any gene: 3. The CDR3 nucleotides are TGTGCCAGCAGCTTAGAGGACAGGGGGGGAGAGACCCAGTACTTC. Its translation is CASSLEDRGGETQYF.

V usage is TRBV10-3 and J usage is TRBJ2-1; D possibly uses TRBD1 or TRBD2 (7 bases each). Germline CDR1 ENHRY, CDR2 SYGVKD. This CDR3 region has 13 residues. Trimming cost V 8 bases and J 8 bases, with 16 bases left between them. The CDR3 sequence: CAISLGGGDEQFF. In DNA, the CDR3 is TGTGCCATCTCCCTGGGAGGGGGCGATGAGCAGTTCTTC.

This clonotype was seen a handful of times. This chain links TRBV12-3 or TRBV12-4 with TRBJ2-1; D is unclear. V gave up 5 bases and J gave up 0 bases, with 8 bases separating them. The CDR3 length is 14 residues. CDR3 protein: CASSIPLSYNEQFF. The CDR3 DNA follows: TGTGCCAGCAGTATCCCCCTCTCCTACAATGAGCAGTTCTTC.

The genes are TRBV2 and TRBJ2-3; D ambiguous. This CDR3 region has 12 residues. Trimming left V 2 bases short and J 5 bases short, with 5 bases between. Germline V CDR1 and CDR2: SNHLY, FYNNEI. CDR3 DNA sequence: TGTGCCAGCAGTGAACGGAGAGATACGCAGTATTTT. Amino acid sequence: CASSERRDTQYF.

This clonotype has a handful of counts. The chain combines TRBV7-9 with TRBJ1-4, with 7 bases aligning to TRBD1. Germline CDR1 SEHNR, CDR2 FQNEAQ (reference sequence). With V trimmed by 3 bases and J by 5 bases, 3 bases remained unmatched. The CDR3 is 14 residues long. CDR3 residues: CASSFSGGNEKLFF. Here the CDR3 DNA reads TGTGCCAGCAGCTTCTCAGGGGGGAATGAAAAACTGTTTTTT.

This clonotype came up many times. V and J are TRBV10-3 and TRBJ1-2, with 12 bases matching TRBD1. Germline V lookup: CDR1 ENHRY, CDR2 SYGVKD. Trimming cost V 9 bases and J 2 bases; bases outside gene matches: 1. The CDR3 covers 13 residues. The CDR3 nucleotides are TGTGCCATAGGGACAGGGGGCAACTATGGCTACACCTTC. Translation gives CAIGTGGNYGYTF.

CDR3 region: CASSIGRVAEAFF. In DNA, the CDR3 is TGTGCCAGTAGTATTGGCAGGGTGGCTGAAGCTTTCTTT. The chain is built from TRBV19 and TRBJ1-1; D possibly corresponds to TRBD1 (5 bases). The CDR3 has 13 residues. Trimming took off 3 bases at V and 6 bases at J, with 11 bases between the two ends. The germline CDR1 and CDR2 sequences are LNHDA and SQIVND (reference sequence).

This clonotype showed up just a few times. This sequence joins TRBV18 and TRBJ2-7; D gene ambiguous. V lost 2 bases and J 4 bases, leaving 6 bases between the germline ends. Germline V lookup: CDR1 KGHSH, CDR2 LQKENI. The CDR3 is made up of 12 amino acids. The CDR3 is CASSPYGYEQYF. Written as DNA, the CDR3 is TGTGCCAGCTCACCATACGGTTACGAGCAGTACTTC.

This clonotype has at least ten counts. The chain links TRBV5-6 to TRBJ1-2; 7 bases map to TRBD1. The germline V gene encodes CDR1 SGHDT and CDR2 YYEEEE. The trim removed 2 bases at V and 6 bases at J, leaving 4 bases unmatched. This CDR3 comprises 13 residues. The CDR3 nucleotides are TGTGCCAGCAGCTTAAGACAGGGTGATGGCTACACCTTC. Its protein product is CASSLRQGDGYTF.